The 2 T cell receptor beta chains presented below share a single source sample, sequenced in a study of long-term antiretroviral therapy in people with HIV. The immunoSEQ assay was v3.0, run at survey level. Using immunoSEQ multiplex PCR, the repertoire was profiled, and TCRdb retains in-frame clones only, with some absent. The sample holds tens of thousands of clones, around 80% seen once. The source material was unsorted PBMCs, sampled 3.1 years after starting antiretroviral therapy. These receptors were obtained from a woman aged 45-59 years with HIV.

The chain employs TRBV12-5 and TRBJ2-5; 10 positions match TRBD1. The CDR3 contains 15 residues. The ends lost 4 bases at V and 3 bases at J; junction bases unmatched: 5. Germline values: CDR1 LGHNT, CDR2 FRNRAP. CDR3 nucleotide sequence: TGTGCTAGTGGTTCCGGGACAGGGGAAGAAGAGACCCAGTACTTC. Its translation is CASGSGTGEEETQYF.

The chain couples TRBV5-5 to TRBJ1-5; 12 nucleotides agree with TRBD1. The CDR3 is 18 residues long. Per germline, CDR1 SGHKS and CDR2 YYEKEE (reference sequence). The J segment lost 4 bases and the V segment lost 1 base, leaving 9 bases of the junction unmatched. In DNA form, the CDR3 reads TGTGCCAGCAGCTTGAAGGGGACAGGGGGCCTTATAAATCAGCCCCAGCATTTT. This sequence encodes CASSLKGTGGLINQPQHF.